A single sample is the source of the 9 T cell receptor beta chains below, sequenced in a study of cytomegalovirus exposure and HLA in healthy donors. TCRdb's copy holds only in-frame clones and misses some; the assay was immunoSEQ multiplex PCR. Of roughly 90,000 clones in the sample, 85% were seen once. The specimen sequenced was PBMCs. These receptors all stem from a young man in good health and CMV-seropositive.

The rearrangement uses TRBV6-1 and TRBJ2-5, with TRBD1 matching over 7 bases. The CDR3 has 16 amino acids. The ends lost 4 bases at V and 6 bases at J; junction bases unmatched: 14. Germline V CDR1 and CDR2: MNHNS, SASEGT. The CDR3 reads CASSVEQTGRAKTQYF. In DNA, the CDR3 is TGTGCCAGCAGTGTAGAGCAGACAGGGAGAGCGAAGACCCAGTACTTC.

The chain is built from TRBV2 and TRBJ2-3, with 16 positions matching TRBD2. Per germline, CDR1 SNHLY and CDR2 FYNNEI. This CDR3 spans 17 amino acids. Unmatched junction bases numbered 3, after V lost 5 bases and J lost 1 base. The CDR3 loop reads CASSPGTSGRGTDTQYF. The CDR3 bases are TGTGCCAGCAGTCCCGGGACTAGCGGGAGGGGCACAGATACGCAGTATTTT.

This chain links TRBV9 with TRBJ2-3, with 10 positions matching TRBD2. Looked up from germline, CDR1 is SGDLS and CDR2 is YYNGEE. V lost 4 bases, J lost 2 bases, and 4 bases stayed unmatched. The CDR3 runs to 15 residues. The DNA of the CDR3 is TGTGCCAGCAGCCCTACTAGCGGGATCACAGATACGCAGTATTTT. Amino acids: CASSPTSGITDTQYF.

The V gene is TRBV5-1, the J gene TRBJ2-1; D is possibly TRBD1 (6 bases). Deletions cut 3 bases from V and 6 bases from J, with 16 bases between. There are 15 residues in the CDR3. Germline lookup yields CDR1 SGHRS and CDR2 YFSETQ. The CDR3 coding sequence is TGCGCCAGCAGCTGGACAGTTTCGCCCCCCAATGAGCAGTTCTTC. Translation gives CASSWTVSPPNEQFF.

The chain is built from TRBV6-5 and TRBJ2-3; 7 bases fit TRBD1. J gave up 1 base and V 4 bases, and 5 bases lay outside the gene matches. CDR1 MNHEY and CDR2 SVGAGI come from the germline V gene. This CDR3 has 15 amino acids. This CDR3 is CASSSNRGGTDTQYF. CDR3 in DNA: TGTGCCAGCAGTTCAAACAGGGGTGGCACAGATACGCAGTATTTT.

V and J are TRBV7-9 and TRBJ2-1; TRBD1 matches 8 bases. The germline V gene has CDR1 SEHNR and CDR2 FQNEAQ (reference sequence). The length of the CDR3 is 16 residues. V lost 4 bases to trimming and J lost 4 bases; unmatched junction nucleotides: 9. The DNA for the CDR3 is TGTGCCAGCAGCTCAAACCGCCGGGACAGGTACAATGAGCAGTTCTTC. Translated: CASSSNRRDRYNEQFF.

The gene calls are TRBV2 and TRBJ1-5; TRBD1 is a possible D gene (5 bases). This CDR3 is 13 amino acids long. Germline loops: CDR1 SNHLY, CDR2 FYNNEI. Trimming removed 5 bases from V and 4 bases from J, with 9 bases in between. For the CDR3, the DNA is TGTGCCAGCAGTCGAAGACAGAATCAGCCCCAGCATTTT. Translated, it gives CASSRRQNQPQHF.

V gene TRBV5-4 combines with J gene TRBJ2-7, with D possibly being TRBD2 (5 bases). The CDR3 covers 14 residues. Trimming pared 4 bases from V and 0 bases from J, leaving 11 bases between. Germline CDR1 SGHNT, CDR2 YYREEE (reference sequence). The CDR3 DNA sequence: TGTGCCAGCAGCCGTAGCGCCATCTCCTACGAGCAGTACTTC. Amino acids: CASSRSAISYEQYF. Combining the CDR3 with reference TRBV5-4 and TRBJ2-7 gives the whole variable domain ETGVTQSPTHLIKTRGQQVTLRCSSQSGHNTVSWYQQALGQGPQFIFQYYREEENGRGNFPPRFSGLQFPNYSSELNVNALELDDSALYLCASSRSAISYEQYFGPGTRLTVT.

The V call is TRBV5-1, the J call TRBJ1-2; D might be TRBD1 (5 bases). The germline V and J ends were trimmed by 0 bases and 5 bases, with 17 bases remaining between them. The CDR3 has 16 residues. Germline V CDR1 and CDR2: SGHRS, YFSETQ. The CDR3 DNA sequence: TGCGCCAGCAGCTTGGAGACCCCGGGGGAGGGATATGGCTACACCTTC. Encoded protein: CASSLETPGEGYGYTF.